The sequence of this TCR beta chain was determined in a study of Ad26.COV2.S vaccination and SARS-CoV-2 variants (dated by TCRdb to about 2021). For context, the study as a whole: Vaccine-arm donors were drawn from COV1001, a multicentre, randomized, double-blind, placebo-controlled phase I-IIa trial of Ad26.COV2.S in healthy adults. Ad26.COV2.S was administered intramuscularly at 5 x 10^10 or 1 x 10^11 viral particles, either as a single shot or as two shots given 56 days apart. The specificity and breadth of SARS-CoV-2-reactive T cell receptors after Ad26.COV2.S vaccination were assessed by TCRbeta repertoire sequencing. The TCR-sequenced set comprised around 30 samples: about 19 Ad26.COV2.S vaccine recipients, 5 placebo recipients and 8 SARS-CoV-2 convalescent individuals. Trial participants were randomized into five groups of five: low-dose or high-dose Ad26.COV2.S given once or twice, or placebo on both occasions. Throughout the experiments and outcome assessment, investigators stayed blinded to trial group allocation. Overall results and qualifications from the work: Vaccine and placebo recipients had similar non-spike TCR breadth, a finding consistent with the vaccine containing only spike. Comparing responses between vaccine doses or regimens was not something the study was powered to do. Spike-specific TCR breadth was higher in Ad26.COV2.S recipients than in placebo recipients (P = 0.0014). The authors noted that total T cell responses may have been underestimated by the TCR breadth and depth analyses. After vaccination, substantial breadth of spike-specific CD8+ and CD4+ T cell responses was reported.

The sample's treatment or condition label, in plain terms: over 15 received Ad26.COV2.S at low or high dose, single or two shots; five or six received placebo; per-sample allocation not given. For vaccine and placebo recipients, the sequenced repertoires came from samples collected on day 63 after the first injection. Between 29 July and 7 August 2020, Cohort 1b enrolled 20 to 30 adults aged 18-55 years at one site in Boston, USA. Ad26.COV2.S was a replication-incompetent adenovirus type 26 vector expressing a prefusion-stabilized SARS-CoV-2 spike protein from the original Wuhan strain. A remark on this clone: The antigen it recognizes is unknown. Base qualities are missing; no much larger clone stands one base away.

Taken from the germline V gene, the CDR1 and CDR2 loops are SGHTA and FQGNSA. V is cut by 1 base and J by 4 bases, and the space between the germline ends is 11 bases. Including the terminal cysteine and phenylalanine, the CDR3 comprises 14 residues. Of all the DNA, just the CDR3 is kept, 42 bases in frame from base 1. The immunoSEQ Assay was the method used to sequence TCRbeta CDR3 regions. After extraction, genomic DNA underwent amplification by bias-controlled multiplex PCR, followed by high-throughput sequencing. Regarding the original processing steps: To quantify the absolute abundance of each unique TCRbeta CDR3 region, sequences were collapsed and filtered. Usable DNA was measured by amplifying reference genes present in all nucleated cells, and TCRbeta template counts were normalized to that usable DNA to estimate T cell fraction. Repertoire TCRs were annotated as SARS-CoV-2-specific by exact matching of V gene, CDR3 amino acid sequence and J gene to a known reactive TCR set. MIRA supplied the reference SARS-CoV-2 TCR set, which was filtered for enrichment in COVID-19-positive ImmuneCODE repertoires so that public or cross-reactive TCRs were removed. Using the MIRA antigens, annotated TCRs were further analysed by specific ORF or by position within an ORF. Depth was the summed frequency of annotated unique rearrangements, while breadth was defined as annotated unique rearrangements over total unique productive rearrangements. TCR breadth was compared between groups using two-sided Wilcoxon rank-sum tests. This is the immuneACCESS table as TCRdb keeps it, with only in-frame sequences that have V and J called. A part of the clones is gone; compared with another copy, unresolved V genes explain less than half, and the rest is unexplained. Clonal size and the V and J genes are those of that table, whereas D and trimming came from the DNA. For this sample the table gives about 350,000 clones, of which around 89% were detected only once. 6.4% of the sample is in the top ten clones.

The sequence links TRBV7-2 to TRBJ2-7, with a tentative D gene TRBD1 over 5 matching bases. Sequenced here: peripheral blood, sampled in a trial of Ad26.COV2.S vaccine versus placebo. The origin of this receptor is a person between 18 and 65 years old who received the Ad26.COV2.S COVID-19 vaccine or a placebo. DNA sequence: TGTGCCAGCAGCTTAGTACAGGTTACATACGAGCAGTACTTC. The translation is CASSLVQVTYEQYF.